Each of the 28 T cell receptor beta chains below was sequenced from the same sample in a study of T cell responses to AZD1222 COVID-19 vaccine. Repertoires were generated with immunoSEQ multiplex PCR, while TCRdb's copy carries only in-frame clones and drops some. The sample holds around 130,000 clones, around 84% seen once. Source: peripheral blood, taken on day 0 of AZD1222 vaccination. The receptors come from an adult in good health.

This chain joins TRBV7-9 and TRBJ1-2, with 7 bases that match TRBD1. CDR1 is SEHNR, CDR2 FQNEAQ, per germline (reference sequence). This CDR3 region has 15 residues. With V trimmed by 3 bases and J by 3 bases, 7 bases remained unmatched. Written as DNA, the CDR3 is TGTGCCAGCAGCTTCCCCAGACAGGGAGACTATGGCTACACCTTC. Its protein is CASSFPRQGDYGYTF.

This chain connects TRBV30 to TRBJ1-2; D not resolved. Germline values: CDR1 GTSNPN, CDR2 SVGIG (reference sequence). The CDR3 consists of 13 residues. V lost 4 bases to trimming and J lost 5 bases, with 14 bases between them. In DNA form, the CDR3 reads TGTGCCTGGAATACAGAGCGAGTTTATGGCTACACCTTC. The encoded protein is CAWNTERVYGYTF.

V and J are TRBV7-3 and TRBJ2-3, with TRBD2 as a possible D gene (6 bases). V was shortened by 5 bases and J by 5 bases, with 11 bases between the two germline ends. This CDR3 has 13 residues. CDR1 SGHTA and CDR2 FQGTGA come from the germline V gene. The CDR3 sequence: CASSPGLRDTQYF. CDR3 sequence (DNA): TGTGCCAGCAGCCCAGGACTAAGAGATACGCAGTATTTT.

The chain joins TRBV11-3 to TRBJ2-2; D is undetermined. The CDR3 is 13 amino acids. Germline V gene data show CDR1 as SGHNT and CDR2 as YENEEA. Between the trimmed V and J ends, which lost 5 bases and 7 bases, there was a span of 11 bases. The CDR3 sequence is CASSPNTGGELFF. In DNA, the CDR3 is TGTGCCAGCAGCCCTAATACGGGCGGGGAGCTGTTTTTT.

This sequence joins TRBV11-2 and TRBJ1-2, with a weak D call TRBD1 (5 bases). Trimming cost V 5 bases and J 4 bases, with 17 bases left between them. The CDR3 is 15 residues long. Germline values: CDR1 SGHAT, CDR2 FQNNGV. The CDR3 region is CASSQSSGQLYGYTF. CDR3 nucleotide sequence: TGTGCCAGCAGCCAGAGCTCGGGGCAGCTCTATGGCTACACCTTC.

Points on this clone: Other DNA sequences in the sample encode the same CDR3. The chain joins TRBV7-3 to TRBJ2-2, with D possibly TRBD1 on 6 matching bases. Germline V gives CDR1 SGHTA, CDR2 FQGTGA. V was clipped by 5 bases and J by 0 bases, with 7 bases between them. The CDR3 is made up of 14 amino acids. As DNA, the CDR3 is TGTGCCAGCAGCCGGACAGCGAACACCGGGGAGCTGTTTTTT. Its protein product is CASSRTANTGELFF.

This clone was found once. J is TRBJ2-2 and V is TRBV5-1; possibly TRBD1 for D (6 bases). In germline, CDR1 is SGHRS, CDR2 YFSETQ. The ends were cut back, 3 bases at V and 6 bases at J, with 21 bases in the middle. This CDR3 comprises 17 residues. CDR3 sequence reads: CASSSPPGRDNAGELFF. The CDR3 nucleotides read TGCGCCAGCAGCTCTCCCCCGGGCAGGGACAACGCCGGGGAGCTGTTTTTT.

The V gene is TRBV28, the J gene TRBJ1-4; 12 bases line up with TRBD1. Losses at the gene ends were 5 bases for V and 3 bases for J; bases not matched to a gene: 4. CDR3 length: 16 amino acids. The germline V gene encodes CDR1 MDHEN and CDR2 SYDVKM. CDR3 protein: CASSPGQGAANEKLFF. The CDR3 DNA follows: TGTGCCAGCAGTCCGGGACAGGGGGCTGCTAATGAAAAACTGTTTTTT.

V gene TRBV27 combines with J gene TRBJ1-5; possible D gene TRBD1, 6 bases. Trimming shortened V by 2 bases and J by 3 bases, and 17 bases separated the two germline ends. In germline, CDR1 is MNHEY, CDR2 SMNVEV (reference sequence). The CDR3 runs to 17 residues. The CDR3 protein is CASSLGFRGDPNQPQHF. CDR3 in DNA: TGTGCCAGCAGTTTAGGTTTCAGGGGTGACCCCAATCAGCCCCAGCATTTT.

The chain couples TRBV7-3 to TRBJ2-5; 9 bases match TRBD1. The CDR3 is made up of 16 amino acids. Trimming removed 1 base from V and 3 bases from J; junction bases left unmatched: 6. In germline, CDR1 is SGHTA, CDR2 FQGTGA. The DNA of the CDR3 is TGTGCCAGCAGCTTAAATTCGTGGACAGGGGAAGAGACCCAGTACTTC. Amino acids: CASSLNSWTGEETQYF.

V gene TRBV4-1 combines with J gene TRBJ2-2, with TRBD1 identical over 9 bases. The CDR3 sequence is 15 residues long. With V trimmed by 3 bases and J by 6 bases, 5 bases remained unmatched. Germline V gives CDR1 MGHRA, CDR2 YSYEKL. The CDR3 spells CASSQGQGLPGELFF. The CDR3 nucleotides are TGCGCCAGCAGCCAGGGACAGGGTTTGCCCGGGGAGCTGTTTTTT.

V gene TRBV14 combines with J gene TRBJ2-7; tentative D call: TRBD2 (5 bases). This CDR3 region has 16 residues. CDR1 is SGHDN and CDR2 is FVKESK in the germline V gene. Trimming took 2 bases from V and 6 from J, leaving 20 bases between them. CDR3 DNA: TGTGCCAGCAGCCAAACTCCGGTGGGATGGAGGTCCGAGCAGTACTTC. Translation gives CASSQTPVGWRSEQYF.

The rearrangement joins TRBV6-2 or TRBV6-3 to TRBJ1-5; 8 bases line up with TRBD1. Germline V gives CDR1 MNHEY, CDR2 SVGEGT. The ends lost 2 bases at V and 1 base at J; junction bases unmatched: 4. This CDR3 comprises 16 residues. DNA for the CDR3: TGTGCCAGCAGTTACCACCGGGACAGGAGCAATCAGCCCCAGCATTTT. Protein sequence: CASSYHRDRSNQPQHF.

This rearrangement joins TRBV6-5 to TRBJ2-2; 7 bases map to TRBD1. This CDR3 is built from 13 residues. Per the germline V gene, CDR1 is MNHEY and CDR2 is SVGAGI. The V segment lost 6 bases and the J segment 6 bases; nucleotides outside the gene matches: 4. CDR3 protein: CASRKQGSGELFF. DNA for the CDR3: TGTGCCAGCAGGAAACAGGGGTCCGGGGAGCTGTTTTTT.

The chain joins TRBV19 to TRBJ2-4; 12 bases are a match to TRBD1. The CDR3 is 15 amino acids. Germline V gene data show CDR1 as LNHDA and CDR2 as SQIVND (reference sequence). V shed 7 bases, J shed 7 bases, and the junction held 8 bases outside the gene matches. The CDR3 is CASTPGQGAWNIQYF. DNA for the CDR3: TGTGCCAGTACCCCGGGACAGGGGGCTTGGAACATTCAGTACTTC. The whole variable domain, remainder taken from reference TRBV19 and TRBJ2-4, is DGGITQSPKYLFRKEGQNVTLSCEQNLNHDAMYWYRQDPGQGLRLIYYSQIVNDFQKGDIAEGYSVSREKKESFPLTVTSAQKNPTAFYLCASTPGQGAWNIQYFGAGTRLSVL.

The chain links TRBV6-4 to TRBJ1-6; possibly TRBD1 for D (5 bases). The CDR3 covers 14 residues. V lost 0 bases and J lost 13, with 13 bases in between. CDR1 is MRHNA, CDR2 SNTAGT, per germline. As DNA, the CDR3 is TGTGCCAGCAGTGACTCGAGACCAGGGTCTCCCCTCCACTTT. Protein product: CASSDSRPGSPLHF.

The V call is TRBV4-3, the J call TRBJ1-6; 8 bases map to TRBD1. Germline CDR1 LGHNA, CDR2 YSLEER. V lost 3 bases, J lost 8 bases, and 6 bases stayed unmatched. CDR3 size: 15 residues. The CDR3 coding sequence is TGCGCCAGCAGCCAGTCCGGACAGGGCGATTCACCCCTCCACTTT. Encoded protein: CASSQSGQGDSPLHF.

This clone was found once. CDR3: CASSVVGDSNSPLHF. DNA of the CDR3: TGTGCCAGCAGTGTTGTGGGGGATAGTAATTCACCCCTCCACTTT. V is TRBV6-4 and J is TRBJ1-6, with a tentative D call TRBD1 (5 bases). This CDR3 is built from 15 residues. Germline values: CDR1 MRHNA, CDR2 SNTAGT. The ends were cut back, 4 bases at V and 6 bases at J, with 13 bases in the middle.

The genes are TRBV27 and TRBJ2-5; 7 bases align to TRBD2. This CDR3 spans 15 amino acids. V was clipped by 2 bases and J by 1 base; unmatched bases: 4. Germline CDR1 and CDR2: MNHEY and SMNVEV (reference sequence). CDR3 sequence (DNA): TGTGCCAGCAGTTTAGGCTGGGGGGGCCAAGAGACCCAGTACTTC. It codes for CASSLGWGGQETQYF.

This rearrangement joins TRBV2 to TRBJ1-1; no clear D. Per germline, CDR1 SNHLY and CDR2 FYNNEI. V dropped 1 base and J dropped 1 base, with 10 bases sitting between them. The CDR3 length is 15 residues. This CDR3 is CASSEVPSRNTEAFF. The CDR3 DNA reads as TGTGCCAGCAGTGAAGTCCCATCTCGGAACACTGAAGCTTTCTTT. Filled out from reference TRBV2 and TRBJ1-1, the complete variable domain reads EPEVTQTPSHQVTQMGQEVILRCVPISNHLYFYWYRQILGQKVEFLVSFYNNEISEKSEIFDDQFSVERPDGSNFTLKIRSTKLEDSAMYFCASSEVPSRNTEAFFGQGTRLTVV.

The chain is built from TRBV30 and TRBJ2-7; D remains unclear. V was trimmed by 4 bases and J by 2 bases, leaving 12 bases between them. Germline CDR1 and CDR2: GTSNPN and SVGIG (reference sequence). CDR3 size: 13 residues. CDR3 coding DNA: TGTGCCTGGAATCCAGGATCCACCTACGAGCAGTACTTC. Translation: CAWNPGSTYEQYF.

The chain carries TRBV19 and TRBJ2-7; 7 bases match TRBD2. V lost 3 bases to trimming and J lost 4 bases; unmatched junction nucleotides: 6. The CDR3 is made up of 14 amino acids. Per germline, CDR1 LNHDA and CDR2 SQIVND (reference sequence). The CDR3 loop reads CASSIRQGGYEQYF. The CDR3 DNA reads TGTGCCAGTAGTATTCGGCAGGGAGGGTACGAGCAGTACTTC.

The chain recombines TRBV2 with TRBJ2-5, with D hard to call. The V and J ends lost 4 bases and 7 bases respectively, with 16 bases between them. CDR1 is SNHLY and CDR2 is FYNNEI in the germline V gene. This CDR3 contains 14 residues. CDR3 coding DNA: TGTGCCAGCAGTGGTTGGGGTGGGTTTGGGACCCAGTACTTC. Protein product: CASSGWGGFGTQYF.

The gene calls are TRBV5-1 and TRBJ2-5, with D perhaps TRBD1 (6 bases). Deletions cut 4 bases from V and 0 bases from J, with 13 bases between. The CDR3 has 15 amino acids. Looked up from germline, CDR1 is SGHRS and CDR2 is YFSETQ. The CDR3 bases are TGCGCCAGCAGCCTGTCCACAGGGTACCAAGAGACCCAGTACTTC. This encodes CASSLSTGYQETQYF.

V usage is TRBV19 and J usage is TRBJ1-1; 8 nucleotides line up with TRBD1. CDR3 length equals 14 residues. Germline V gene lookup returns CDR1 LNHDA and CDR2 SQIVND (reference sequence). The V segment lost 5 bases and the J segment 5 bases; nucleotides outside the gene matches: 7. CDR3: CASSYRGAGTEAFF. For the CDR3, the DNA is TGTGCCAGTAGTTACAGGGGGGCAGGAACTGAAGCTTTCTTT.

The chain recombines TRBV14 with TRBJ2-7; D is perhaps TRBD1 or TRBD2 (5 bases each). V gave up 1 base and J gave up 9 bases, with 16 bases separating them. CDR3 size: 14 residues. The germline V gene encodes CDR1 SGHDN and CDR2 FVKESK. In nucleotides, the CDR3 is TGTGCCAGCAGCCAAGGCAGCGTCAGAGGGACGCAGTACTTC. It codes for CASSQGSVRGTQYF.

V and J are TRBV27 and TRBJ1-2; TRBD1 matches 7 bases. The V gene end was trimmed by 5 bases and the J gene end by 4 bases; junction bases not matched to a gene: 7. Germline CDR1 MNHEY, CDR2 SMNVEV (reference sequence). The CDR3 runs 14 residues. The CDR3 nucleotides read TGTGCCAGCAGTGGAAACAGGGGTGGCTATGGCTACACCTTC. Translation: CASSGNRGGYGYTF.

The CDR3 is CASSPGTGPPGELFF. The DNA of the CDR3 is TGTGCCAGCAGCCCCGGGACAGGGCCCCCCGGGGAGCTGTTTTTT. The chain couples TRBV3-1 (or the pseudogene TRBV3-2) to TRBJ2-2, with 9 bases that match TRBD1. Germline-derived CDR1 and CDR2 are LGHDT and YNNKEL (reference sequence). With V trimmed by 4 bases and J by 6 bases, 6 bases remained unmatched. The CDR3 sequence is 15 residues long.